This T cell receptor (beta chain) is from a study of T cell repertoires in cytomegalovirus infection. A note on this clonotype: The antigen is undetermined.

Germline CDR1 and CDR2: SGHTA and FQGNSA. Germline trimming cut 4 bases from V and 3 bases from J; bases unmatched to any gene: 6. This CDR3 contains 15 residues. Study-level findings and limits: Of the TCR beta families, the public ones yielded a cumulative frequency that identified carriers of CMV plus the relevant HLA. Within the response measured ex vivo, HLA-C-restricted CMV-specific TCR beta clonotypes were dominant.

TCRdb redid the calling of the reads with MiXCR, one entry per CDR3 protein. The sample records approximately 750,000 distinct CDR3 sequences, 35% to 45% being singletons. The sequenced sample was PBMCs. The chain combines TRBV7-2 with TRBJ1-1, with 9 bases lining up with TRBD1. This TCR came from a human donor in good health (CMV status not recorded). Some clones in this sample may be carry-over from other donors' samples. The chain's CDR3 is CASSYGQGTYTEAFF. CDR3 DNA: TGTGCCAGCAGCTACGGACAGGGGACCTACACTGAAGCTTTCTTT.